This TCR beta chain was captured in a study of shared clonotypes between healthy human individuals. The CDR3 spans 15 residues. Germline V gives CDR1 SGHRS, CDR2 YFSETQ. On this clone itself: A read error may produce the germline difference seen at one junction end. Other DNA sequences in this sample translate to the same CDR3.

The deep-level immunoSEQ assay was used. Every subset had its genomic DNA shared out evenly among several immunoSEQ plates. Here immunoSEQ multiplex PCR was the method, and the copy in TCRdb shows in-frame clones only, minus some. The sample yields about 530,000 clones, 60% to 80% seen once. Recent vaccinations or acute infections were absent in the healthy HIV-negative adult donors. Extraction of genomic DNA in unsorted samples used about 90 million PBMCs. Material: PBMCs. V gene TRBV5-1 combines with J gene TRBJ1-1; perhaps TRBD1 as D (5 bases). The TCR originated in a woman aged 35 to 49 in good health. Some clones in this sample may be carry-over from other donors' samples. CDR3: CASSIQTVRNTEAFF. The CDR3 DNA sequence: TGCGCCAGCAGCATCCAGACAGTAAGGAACACTGAAGCCTTCTTT.